This T cell receptor (beta chain) emerged from a study of identical twins. TCRdb fed the 5' RACE reads into MiXCR, producing one record per CDR3 protein. The data hold fewer than 900,000 distinct CDR3 sequences, with around 20% observed a single time. The CDR3 spans 14 residues. V shed 4 bases and J shed 0 bases, with 10 bases lying between them. The germline V gene encodes CDR1 MNHNS and CDR2 SASEGT. These data are also associated with another study on T cells expressing NK-cell markers. Per that paper: The sequencing cohort of eight donors included seven HCMV-seropositive individuals and one seronegative individual. Dominant NKG2C+ clonotypes accounted for roughly 1.0-7.0% of CD8+ T cells in about six donors.

The chain is built from TRBV6-1 and TRBJ2-7; D is unresolved. The TCR was taken from a woman aged 18-29 years in good health. The sequenced sample consisted of PBMCs. The CDR3 nucleotides read TGTGCCAGCAGTGTGGACCGGTACTCCTACGAGCAGTACTTC. Encoded protein: CASSVDRYSYEQYF.